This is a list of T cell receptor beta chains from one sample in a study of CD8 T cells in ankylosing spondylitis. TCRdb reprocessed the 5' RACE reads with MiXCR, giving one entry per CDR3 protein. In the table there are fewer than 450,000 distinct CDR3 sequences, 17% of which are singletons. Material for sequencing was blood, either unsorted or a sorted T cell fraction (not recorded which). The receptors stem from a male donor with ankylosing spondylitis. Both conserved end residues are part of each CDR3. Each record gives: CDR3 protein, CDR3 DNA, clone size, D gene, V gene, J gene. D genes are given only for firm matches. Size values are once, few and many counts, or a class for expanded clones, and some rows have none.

CDR3: CATSDGTSGRWHEQFF; DNA: TGTGCCACCAGTGATGGGACTAGCGGGAGATGGCATGAGCAGTTCTTC; size: NA; D: TRBD2; V: TRBV24-1; J: TRBJ2-1
CDR3: CAWSVERSYGYTF; DNA: TGTGCCTGGAGTGTTGAGCGAAGCTATGGCTACACCTTC; size: NA; D: NA; V: TRBV30; J: TRBJ1-2
CDR3: CASSLVQTGGSIEAFF; DNA: TGCGCCAGCAGCTTGGTTCAGACTGGTGGGTCGATTGAAGCTTTCTTT; size: once; D: NA; V: TRBV5-1; J: TRBJ1-1
CDR3: CASSPSGRNTEAFF; DNA: TGTGCCAGCAGCCCCTCTGGCAGAAACACTGAAGCTTTCTTT; size: few; D: NA; V: TRBV6-2/TRBV6-3; J: TRBJ1-1
CDR3: CASSFRGSHSGANVLTF; DNA: TGTGCCAGCAGTTTTCGGGGATCACACTCTGGGGCCAACGTCCTGACTTTC; size: few; D: NA; V: TRBV12-3/TRBV12-4; J: TRBJ2-6
CDR3: CASSQTGLPIAIYF; DNA: TGTGCCAGCAGCCAGACAGGGTTGCCCATCGCCATATATTTT; size: few; D: TRBD1; V: TRBV3-1; J: TRBJ1-3
CDR3: CASSFGLTKGEKLFF; DNA: TGTGCCAGCAGTTTCGGGCTTACCAAGGGTGAAAAACTGTTTTTT; size: many; D: NA; V: TRBV12-3/TRBV12-4; J: TRBJ1-4
CDR3: CASSLVTGDNEQFF; DNA: TGTGCCAGCAGCTTAGTTACAGGGGACAATGAGCAGTTCTTC; size: NA; D: TRBD1; V: TRBV7-9; J: TRBJ2-1
CDR3: CSARHRFSGANVLTF; DNA: TGCAGTGCTAGGCACAGATTCTCTGGGGCCAACGTCCTGACTTTC; size: few; D: NA; V: TRBV20-1; J: TRBJ2-6
CDR3: CASSLSLRPGNTIYF; DNA: TGTGCCAGCAGCTTAAGCCTGCGGCCTGGAAACACCATATATTTT; size: NA; D: NA; V: TRBV12-3/TRBV12-4; J: TRBJ1-3
CDR3: CDSSPFQTTEAFF; DNA: TGTGACAGCTCACCATTTCAGACAACTGAAGCTTTCTTT; size: NA; D: NA; V: TRBV18; J: TRBJ1-1
CDR3: CSAEAREVQPQHF; DNA: TGCAGTGCCGAAGCGCGGGAAGTTCAGCCCCAGCATTTT; size: NA; D: NA; V: TRBV20-1; J: TRBJ1-5
CDR3: CASSLGDRASTDTQYF; DNA: TGTGCCAGCAGCTTAGGTGACAGGGCTAGCACAGATACGCAGTATTTT; size: few; D: TRBD1; V: TRBV11-2; J: TRBJ2-3
CDR3: CSARREGPDTQYF; DNA: TGCAGTGCTCGGCGGGAGGGCCCAGATACGCAGTATTTT; size: few; D: TRBD2; V: TRBV20-1; J: TRBJ2-3
CDR3: CASSSLRGDNEQFF; DNA: TGTGCCAGCAGCTCCCTCCGGGGCGACAATGAGCAGTTCTTC; size: few; D: NA; V: TRBV7-9; J: TRBJ2-1
CDR3: CASSYKSSGSYEQYF; DNA: TGTGCCAGCAGTTACAAGTCTAGCGGGAGCTACGAGCAGTACTTC; size: NA; D: TRBD2; V: TRBV6-5; J: TRBJ2-7
CDR3: CASSMGQGSYGYTF; DNA: TGTGCCAGCTCAATGGGACAGGGTAGCTATGGCTACACCTTC; size: many; D: TRBD1; V: TRBV18; J: TRBJ1-2
CDR3: CATTQKGGIVYQPQHF; DNA: TGTGCCACCACCCAAAAAGGGGGCATCGTCTATCAGCCCCAGCATTTT; size: NA; D: TRBD1; V: TRBV19; J: TRBJ1-5
CDR3: CASSIWGEYTEAFF; DNA: TGTGCCAGTAGTATTTGGGGGGAATACACTGAAGCTTTCTTT; size: few; D: NA; V: TRBV19; J: TRBJ1-1
CDR3: CASSLDRVPDTQYF; DNA: TGTGCCAGCAGCTTAGACAGGGTGCCAGATACGCAGTATTTT; size: few; D: NA; V: TRBV7-8; J: TRBJ2-3
CDR3: CAARSRHQMNTEAFF; DNA: TGTGCCGCGCGGAGTCGCCATCAGATGAACACTGAAGCTTTCTTT; size: NA; D: NA; V: TRBV10-3; J: TRBJ1-1
CDR3: CASSYRGISYGYTF; DNA: TGTGCCAGCAGTTACAGGGGGATCTCCTATGGCTACACCTTC; size: NA; D: NA; V: TRBV6-5; J: TRBJ1-2